Listed here are 18 T cell receptor beta chains from one sample, sequenced in a study of blood T cell repertoires in COVID-19. Profiling relied on immunoSEQ multiplex PCR, and the TCRdb table lists in-frame clones only, not all of them. The sample lists some 140,000 clones; roughly 83% were seen once. Sequencing used peripheral blood. The receptors derive from an elderly woman with acute or convalescent COVID-19.

The V call is TRBV5-1, the J call TRBJ2-1, with a tentative D call TRBD1 (6 bases). V was pared by 6 bases and J by 7 bases, with 20 bases between. Germline V lookup: CDR1 SGHRS, CDR2 YFSETQ. This CDR3 is built from 15 residues. This chain's CDR3 is CASIWTPARGNEQFF. Written as DNA, the CDR3 is TGCGCCAGCATTTGGACCCCTGCGAGGGGGAATGAGCAGTTCTTC.

The chain links TRBV4-2 to TRBJ1-4; no clear D. The CDR3 totals 15 residues. Germline CDR1 is LGHNA and CDR2 is YNFKEQ. Between the trimmed V and J ends, which lost 0 bases and 8 bases, there was a span of 13 bases. The chain's CDR3 is CASSQESRNPEKLFF. CDR3 nucleotides: TGTGCCAGCAGCCAAGAAAGCAGGAATCCAGAAAAACTGTTTTTT.

In nucleotides, the CDR3 is TGTGCTAGTGGTTCGGGACAGGGTCGGGAAAAACTGTTTTTT. This codes for CASGSGQGREKLFF. The chain carries TRBV12-5 and TRBJ1-4, with 9 positions matching TRBD1. The CDR3 is made up of 14 amino acids. Trimming removed 4 bases from V and 8 bases from J; junction bases left unmatched: 5. Germline loops: CDR1 LGHNT, CDR2 FRNRAP.

The chain uses TRBV18 and TRBJ2-3; TRBD1 is a possible D gene (6 bases). Germline V gives CDR1 KGHSH, CDR2 LQKENI. V was cut by 0 bases and J by 4 bases, with 8 bases left in between. The CDR3 runs 14 residues. CDR3 sequence reads: CASSPPGGADTQYF. The CDR3 coding sequence is TGTGCCAGCTCACCACCAGGGGGTGCAGATACGCAGTATTTT.

This clone was observed many times. The chain employs TRBV5-1 and TRBJ2-1, with TRBD2 matching 10 bases. From germline, CDR1 is SGHRS and CDR2 YFSETQ. The CDR3 runs 15 residues. V shed 4 bases, J shed 8 bases, and the junction held 9 bases outside the gene matches. The CDR3 region has the DNA TGCGCCAGCAGCGATCCGGGACTAGCGTTCCATGAGCAGTTCTTC. Translated, it gives CASSDPGLAFHEQFF. Using reference TRBV5-1 and TRBJ2-1 for the parts outside the CDR3, the full variable domain is KAGVTQTPRYLIKTRGQQVTLSCSPISGHRSVSWYQQTPGQGLQFLFEYFSETQRNKGNFPGRFSGRQFSNSRSEMNVSTLELGDSALYLCASSDPGLAFHEQFFGPGTRLTVL.

The CDR3 loop is CASSQDGASPNQPQHF. The CDR3 coding sequence is TGCGCCAGCAGCCAAGATGGGGCCAGTCCCAATCAGCCCCAGCATTTT. V usage is TRBV4-3 and J usage is TRBJ1-5, with TRBD1 as a possible D gene (5 bases). V dropped 0 bases and J dropped 3 bases, with 12 bases sitting between them. The CDR3 is 16 residues long. Per the germline V gene, CDR1 is LGHNA and CDR2 is YSLEER.

This chain connects TRBV2 to TRBJ1-2, with TRBD1 matching 12 bases. In germline, CDR1 is SNHLY, CDR2 FYNNEI. This CDR3 region has 16 residues. V was clipped by 1 base and J by 4 bases; unmatched bases: 4. The CDR3 nucleotides are TGTGCCAGCAGTGAAGTGCGGGGACAGGGGGCCTATGGCTACACCTTC. It codes for CASSEVRGQGAYGYTF.

The chain couples TRBV24-1 to TRBJ2-1; 11 bases are a match to TRBD2. The CDR3 extends over 17 amino acids. Trimming took 0 bases from V and 3 from J; bases not matched to a gene: 3. CDR1 KGHDR and CDR2 SFDVKD come from the germline V gene. CDR3 region: CATSDLLSGGVYNEQFF. Written as DNA, the CDR3 is TGTGCCACCAGTGATTTGCTTAGCGGGGGGGTCTACAATGAGCAGTTCTTC.

The chain employs TRBV19 and TRBJ1-2; tentatively, D is TRBD1 (5 bases). Per the germline V gene, CDR1 is LNHDA and CDR2 is SQIVND (reference sequence). Trimming shortened V by 3 bases and J by 6 bases, and 14 bases separated the two germline ends. The CDR3 covers 14 residues. The CDR3 nucleotides are TGTGCCAGTAGTATTAAGGGGTACAATGATGGCTACACCTTC. It encodes CASSIKGYNDGYTF.

V gene TRBV2 combines with J gene TRBJ1-5; a possible D gene is TRBD1 (6 bases). This CDR3 is built from 14 residues. V lost 2 bases and J 3 bases, leaving 8 bases between the germline ends. Germline V gene data show CDR1 as SNHLY and CDR2 as FYNNEI. The CDR3 spells CASSETGFNQPQHF. Here the CDR3 DNA reads TGTGCCAGCAGTGAAACAGGGTTCAATCAGCCCCAGCATTTT.

The chain couples TRBV7-6 to TRBJ2-1, with D perhaps matching TRBD1 (5 bases). Germline V lookup: CDR1 SGHVS, CDR2 FNYEAQ. Trimming took off 1 base at V and 0 bases at J, with 10 bases between the two ends. The CDR3 sequence is 16 residues long. Here the CDR3 DNA reads TGTGCCAGCAGCTTAGGGGGCGCCAGCTCCTACAATGAGCAGTTCTTC. It codes for CASSLGGASSYNEQFF.

J is TRBJ2-3 and V is TRBV6-5, with 8 bases lining up with TRBD1. CDR1 and CDR2 from the germline V gene are MNHEY and SVGAGI. The V gene end was trimmed by 4 bases and the J gene end by 1 base; junction bases not matched to a gene: 4. This CDR3 spans 15 amino acids. CDR3 nucleotide sequence: TGTGCCAGCAGTTTTGTGACAGGGGGCACAGATACGCAGTATTTT. Its translation is CASSFVTGGTDTQYF.

This clone was recorded only once. The chain joins TRBV5-1 to TRBJ1-6; D possibly corresponds to TRBD1 (5 bases). Germline V gives CDR1 SGHRS, CDR2 YFSETQ. Trimming removed 4 bases at V and 2 bases at J, with 16 bases between. The CDR3 runs to 17 residues. CDR3 DNA sequence: TGCGCCAGCAGCCCATCAGTCGGAGGGGCCTATAATTCACCCCTCCACTTT. Its translation is CASSPSVGGAYNSPLHF.

V and J are TRBV3-1 (or the pseudogene TRBV3-2) and TRBJ1-5; possible D gene TRBD1, 5 bases. CDR3 length: 14 amino acids. Germline lookup yields CDR1 LGHDT and CDR2 YNNKEL (reference sequence). Trimming removed 5 bases at V and 4 bases at J, with 12 bases between. The CDR3 DNA is TGTGCCAGCAGCTCTCAGGGTAGGAATCAGCCCCAGCATTTT. Translating it yields CASSSQGRNQPQHF.

The chain couples TRBV5-6 to TRBJ2-1; D perhaps matches TRBD1 (5 bases). Germline V gives CDR1 SGHDT, CDR2 YYEEEE. This CDR3 region has 15 residues. V was trimmed by 3 bases and J by 6 bases, leaving 16 bases between them. DNA for the CDR3: TGTGCCAGCAGCTCAGGAAGGGGTCTAGGCAATGAGCAGTTCTTC. Translating gives CASSSGRGLGNEQFF.

This clone was counted once. The chain joins TRBV5-1 to TRBJ1-3, with a possible D match to TRBD1 (6 bases). The ends were cut back, 1 base at V and 0 bases at J, with 14 bases in the middle. The V gene's germline CDR1 is SGHRS and CDR2 YFSETQ. This CDR3 spans 17 amino acids. The CDR3, as DNA: TGCGCCAGCAGCTTGAATTCGCCAGGGGCCTCTGGAAACACCATATATTTT. The encoded protein is CASSLNSPGASGNTIYF.

CDR3 in amino acids: CASSLPNRANTIYF. CDR3 in DNA: TGTGCCAGCAGCTTGCCTAACCGAGCAAACACCATATATTTT. V is TRBV5-8 and J is TRBJ1-3; D remains unclear. Germline V gene data show CDR1 as SGHTS and CDR2 as YDEGEE. The CDR3 spans 14 residues. With 1 base removed from V and 6 bases from J, the gap between germline ends came to 11 bases.

Comments on this clone: A read error may account for a junction end that differs from germline. The rearrangement links TRBV5-1 to TRBJ2-1; 8 bases align to TRBD1. This CDR3 comprises 14 residues. Looked up from germline, CDR1 is SGHRS and CDR2 is YFSETQ. The CDR3 nucleotides are TGCACCAGCAGCTTGCGCCCAGGGGGCTATGAGCAGTTCTTC. This sequence encodes CTSSLRPGGYEQFF.